The clone carrying this T cell receptor (beta chain) has just a few counts. The data stem from a study of blood T cell repertoires in COVID-19. The overall study: The cDNA or gDNA used as material had been derived from T cells, B-cell-depleted T cells, or PBMCs.

Authors' analysis steps: Reference gene primer amplification gave estimated nucleated cell counts. TCRdb keeps only in-frame clones here, not all; method: immunoSEQ multiplex PCR. The V and J calls and clone size were taken over from that table, and D and trimming were inferred from the DNA. The sample has about 180,000 clones, about 81% seen once. Germline values: CDR1 SGDLS, CDR2 YYNGEE. The V gene lost 3 bases and the J gene lost 0 bases, with 7 bases spanning the gap. CDR3 length equals 13 residues. Patients in Seattle were enrolled during active infection, then followed longitudinally. Specimen: peripheral blood. This clonotype was sampled from a woman at least 80 years old with COVID-19, enrolled during active disease. The gene calls are TRBV9 and TRBJ2-7; tentatively, D is TRBD1 (6 bases). CDR3: CASSGQVSYEQYF. The DNA of the CDR3 is TGTGCCAGCAGCGGACAGGTCTCCTACGAGCAGTACTTC.